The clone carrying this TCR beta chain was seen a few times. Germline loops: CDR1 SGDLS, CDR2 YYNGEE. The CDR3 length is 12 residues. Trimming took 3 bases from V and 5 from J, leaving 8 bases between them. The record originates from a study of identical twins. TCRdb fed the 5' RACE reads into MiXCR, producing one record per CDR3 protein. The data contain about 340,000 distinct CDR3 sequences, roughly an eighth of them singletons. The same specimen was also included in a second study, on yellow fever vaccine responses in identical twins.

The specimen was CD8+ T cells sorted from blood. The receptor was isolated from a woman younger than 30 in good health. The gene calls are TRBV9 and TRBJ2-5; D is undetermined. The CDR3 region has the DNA TGTGCCAGCAGCGACCTCGGGGAGACCCAGTACTTC. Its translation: CASSDLGETQYF.